Listed below are T cell receptor beta chains from one sample, sequenced in a study of control samples from healthy donors and cancer patients. Sequencing was performed with immunoSEQ multiplex PCR; in TCRdb, only in-frame clones are kept and a portion is missing. This sample has 90,000 to 100,000 clones, with 90% found just once. The sequenced sample consisted of blood. These receptors came from a woman aged 18-29 years in good health. The CDR3 runs from the conserved cysteine through the conserved F or W. D genes are given only for firm matches. Part of the rows lack a size; the others show once, few, many or a class for expanded clones.

j_call: TRBJ1-5; v_call: TRBV19; d_call: TRBD1; clone_size: few; cdr3_nt: TGTGCGACCGGGACAGGCAATCAGCCCCAGCATTTT; cdr3_aa: CATGTGNQPQHF
j_call: TRBJ2-7; v_call: TRBV6-6; d_call: .; clone_size: .; cdr3_nt: TGTGCCAGCAGTTACTCGATTATACCCGGGGGCTACGAGCAGTACTTC; cdr3_aa: CASSYSIIPGGYEQYF
j_call: TRBJ2-7; v_call: TRBV12-3/TRBV12-4; d_call: .; clone_size: .; cdr3_nt: TGTGCCAGCAGTCACGCGGGGGAGCAGTACTTC; cdr3_aa: CASSHAGEQYF
j_call: TRBJ1-3; v_call: TRBV4-1; d_call: .; clone_size: .; cdr3_nt: TGCGCCAGCAGCCAAGCCGGACAGTACTCTGGAAACACCATATATTTT; cdr3_aa: CASSQAGQYSGNTIYF
j_call: TRBJ1-1; v_call: TRBV19; d_call: .; clone_size: once; cdr3_nt: TGTGCCAGTAGGACCGGCAGAGGATCTATGAACACTGAAGCTTTCTTT; cdr3_aa: CASRTGRGSMNTEAFF
j_call: TRBJ1-1; v_call: TRBV4-2; d_call: .; clone_size: .; cdr3_nt: TGTGCCAGCAGCCAAGACGTGTCGAGTGAAGCTTTCTTT; cdr3_aa: CASSQDVSSEAFF
j_call: TRBJ1-1; v_call: TRBV12-3/TRBV12-4; d_call: .; clone_size: .; cdr3_nt: TGTGCCAGCAGTTTAGGTAGAAACACTGAAGCTTTCTTT; cdr3_aa: CASSLGRNTEAFF
j_call: TRBJ1-1; v_call: TRBV9; d_call: .; clone_size: .; cdr3_nt: TGTGCCAGCAGCACTTCCAGTGGGACTGAAGCTTTCTTT; cdr3_aa: CASSTSSGTEAFF
j_call: TRBJ2-1; v_call: TRBV7-2; d_call: .; clone_size: .; cdr3_nt: TGTGCCAGCAGCTTAGTTGCAGGGGATGAGCAGTTCTTC; cdr3_aa: CASSLVAGDEQFF
j_call: TRBJ2-3; v_call: TRBV27; d_call: .; clone_size: once; cdr3_nt: TGTGCCAGCAGTTTACTACTCGGGGGGCAGACAGATACGCAGTATTTT; cdr3_aa: CASSLLLGGQTDTQYF
j_call: TRBJ2-2; v_call: TRBV11-2; d_call: .; clone_size: .; cdr3_nt: TGTGCCAGCAGCTCTAGATCGAGCGGGGAGCTGTTTTTT; cdr3_aa: CASSSRSSGELFF
j_call: TRBJ2-7; v_call: TRBV12-3/TRBV12-4; d_call: .; clone_size: .; cdr3_nt: TGTGCCAGCAGTCTCGGCTTCCATTACGAGCAGTACTTC; cdr3_aa: CASSLGFHYEQYF
j_call: TRBJ1-2; v_call: TRBV6-5; d_call: .; clone_size: .; cdr3_nt: TGTGCCAGCAGTTACTCAGGGGCCCACTATGGCTACACCTTC; cdr3_aa: CASSYSGAHYGYTF
j_call: TRBJ2-1; v_call: TRBV9; d_call: .; clone_size: .; cdr3_nt: TGTGCCAGCAGCGTCTTCGGGGATAACAATGAGCAGTTCTTC; cdr3_aa: CASSVFGDNNEQFF
j_call: TRBJ2-3; v_call: TRBV18; d_call: .; clone_size: once; cdr3_nt: TGTGCCAGCTCAATAAATACGCAGTATTTT; cdr3_aa: CASSINTQYF
j_call: TRBJ2-1; v_call: TRBV7-2; d_call: .; clone_size: .; cdr3_nt: TGTGCCAGCAGCTTGGAGGGTAGCTCCTACAATGAGCAGTTCTTC; cdr3_aa: CASSLEGSSYNEQFF
j_call: TRBJ2-7; v_call: TRBV7-9; d_call: .; clone_size: .; cdr3_nt: TGTGCCAGCAGCTTTTCAGACAAGCCCTACGAGCAGTACTTC; cdr3_aa: CASSFSDKPYEQYF
j_call: TRBJ1-4; v_call: TRBV9; d_call: .; clone_size: few; cdr3_nt: TGTGCCAGAGCCATTTCGATGGGGGGGCCAACTAATGAAAAACTGTTTTTT; cdr3_aa: CARAISMGGPTNEKLFF
j_call: TRBJ2-5; v_call: TRBV9; d_call: TRBD2; clone_size: .; cdr3_nt: TGTGCCAGCAGCGTAGGGTTCGCGGGGGGGCCCCAGGACGAGACCCAGTACTTC; cdr3_aa: CASSVGFAGGPQDETQYF
j_call: TRBJ1-1; v_call: TRBV4-1; d_call: .; clone_size: .; cdr3_nt: TGCGCCAGCAGCCAAGAGGGGGGGCGCGGAACTGAAGCTTTCTTT; cdr3_aa: CASSQEGGRGTEAFF
j_call: TRBJ1-5; v_call: TRBV15; d_call: TRBD1; clone_size: .; cdr3_nt: TGTGCCACCAGCAGAGTACAGGGGGCAAGGTATCAGCCCCAGCATTTT; cdr3_aa: CATSRVQGARYQPQHF
j_call: TRBJ2-3; v_call: TRBV9; d_call: TRBD1; clone_size: .; cdr3_nt: TGTGCCAGCAGCGTAAGGACAGGGGAACACACAGATACGCAGTATTTT; cdr3_aa: CASSVRTGEHTDTQYF
j_call: TRBJ2-5; v_call: TRBV27; d_call: .; clone_size: .; cdr3_nt: TGTGCCAGCAGTCCCCGATTGGGGGGCCAAGAGACCCAGTACTTC; cdr3_aa: CASSPRLGGQETQYF
j_call: TRBJ1-1; v_call: TRBV12-2; d_call: .; clone_size: .; cdr3_nt: TGTGCAAGTCGCAAAGGCGGGCGGTCTGTGAACACTGAAGCTTTCTTT; cdr3_aa: CASRKGGRSVNTEAFF
j_call: TRBJ1-3; v_call: TRBV7-9; d_call: .; clone_size: .; cdr3_nt: TGTGCCAGCAGCTTAGATAGGACCACCTCTGGAAACACCATATATTTT; cdr3_aa: CASSLDRTTSGNTIYF